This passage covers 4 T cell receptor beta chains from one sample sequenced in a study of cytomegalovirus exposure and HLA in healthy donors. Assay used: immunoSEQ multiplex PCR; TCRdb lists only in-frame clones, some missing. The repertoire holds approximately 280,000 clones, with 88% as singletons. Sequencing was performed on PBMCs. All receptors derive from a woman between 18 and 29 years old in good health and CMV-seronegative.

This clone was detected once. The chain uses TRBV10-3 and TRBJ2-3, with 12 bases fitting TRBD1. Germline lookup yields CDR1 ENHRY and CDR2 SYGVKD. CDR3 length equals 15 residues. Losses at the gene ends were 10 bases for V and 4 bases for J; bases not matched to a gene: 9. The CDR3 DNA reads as TGTGCCACACGCCGGGGGACAGGGGGCCCAGATACGCAGTATTTT. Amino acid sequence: CATRRGTGGPDTQYF.

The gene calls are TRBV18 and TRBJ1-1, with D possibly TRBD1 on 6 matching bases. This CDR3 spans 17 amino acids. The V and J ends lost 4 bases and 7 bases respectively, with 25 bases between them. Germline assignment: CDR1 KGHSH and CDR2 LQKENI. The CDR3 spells CASSRGAQGGRRGEAFF. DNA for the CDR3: TGTGCCAGCTCACGCGGCGCACAGGGCGGGAGACGGGGTGAAGCTTTCTTT.

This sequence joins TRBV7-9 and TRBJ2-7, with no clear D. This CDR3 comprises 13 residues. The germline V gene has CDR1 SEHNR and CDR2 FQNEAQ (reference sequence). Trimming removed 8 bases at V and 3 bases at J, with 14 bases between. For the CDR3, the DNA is TGTGCCAGCGGCACGGGTATTCGCTACGAGCAGTACTTC. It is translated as CASGTGIRYEQYF.

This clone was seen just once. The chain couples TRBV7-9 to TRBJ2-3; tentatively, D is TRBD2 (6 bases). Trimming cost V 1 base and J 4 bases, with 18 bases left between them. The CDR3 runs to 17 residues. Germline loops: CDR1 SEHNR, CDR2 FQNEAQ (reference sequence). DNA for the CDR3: TGTGCCAGCAGCTTAGGGGGAGGTGCGGGAATTGCAGATACGCAGTATTTT. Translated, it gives CASSLGGGAGIADTQYF. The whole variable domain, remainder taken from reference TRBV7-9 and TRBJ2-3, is DTGVSQNPRHKITKRGQNVTFRCDPISEHNRLYWYRQTLGQGPEFLTYFQNEAQLEKSRLLSDRFSAERPKGSFSTLEIQRTEQGDSAMYLCASSLGGGAGIADTQYFGPGTRLTVL.